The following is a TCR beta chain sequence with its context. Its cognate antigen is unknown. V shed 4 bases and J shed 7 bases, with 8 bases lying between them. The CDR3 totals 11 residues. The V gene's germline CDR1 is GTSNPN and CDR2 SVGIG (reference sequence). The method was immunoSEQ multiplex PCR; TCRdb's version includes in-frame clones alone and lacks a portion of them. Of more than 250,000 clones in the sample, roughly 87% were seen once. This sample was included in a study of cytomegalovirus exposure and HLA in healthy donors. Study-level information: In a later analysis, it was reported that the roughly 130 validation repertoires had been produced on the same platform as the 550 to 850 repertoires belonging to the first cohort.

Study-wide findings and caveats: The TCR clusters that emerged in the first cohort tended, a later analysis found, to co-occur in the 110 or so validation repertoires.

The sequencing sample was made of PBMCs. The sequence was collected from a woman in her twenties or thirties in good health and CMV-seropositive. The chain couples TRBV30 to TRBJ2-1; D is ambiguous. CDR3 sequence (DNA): TGTGCCTGGAACGCTCCAAATGAGCAGTTCTTC. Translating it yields CAWNAPNEQFF.